The rows below give T cell receptor beta chains drawn from one sample of a study of cytomegalovirus exposure and HLA in healthy donors. TCRdb's copy holds only in-frame clones and misses some; the assay was immunoSEQ multiplex PCR. The top ten hold about 3.1% of the sample, which has some 130,000 clones, roughly 80% seen once. Sequencing was carried out using PBMCs. The receptors derive from a female donor in good health and CMV-seronegative. The CDR3 runs from the conserved cysteine through the conserved F or W. The D gene is left open where the match is weak.

V	D	J	CDR3	DNA
TRBV10-3	NA	TRBJ2-1	CAVADRDNNEQFF	TGTGCCGTGGCCGACCGGGATAACAATGAGCAGTTCTTC
TRBV30	NA	TRBJ2-2	CAWSHGGVGGELFF	TGTGCCTGGAGTCACGGCGGGGTCGGCGGGGAGCTGTTTTTT
TRBV27	TRBD2	TRBJ2-2	CASSFSPTSGNTGELFF	TGTGCCAGCAGTTTCTCTCCGACTAGCGGAAACACCGGGGAGCTGTTTTTT
TRBV5-6	TRBD1	TRBJ1-2	CASLDRGLNYGYTF	TGTGCCAGCCTAGACAGGGGGCTTAACTATGGCTACACCTTC
TRBV7-2	NA	TRBJ1-3	CASSLGVVDTIYF	TGTGCCAGCAGCTTAGGCGTAGTAGACACCATATATTTT
TRBV27	NA	TRBJ1-6	CASSRPGSSYNSPLHF	TGTGCCAGCAGCCGCCCGGGAAGCTCCTATAATTCACCCCTCCACTTT
TRBV27	NA	TRBJ2-7	CASSSTRAYEQYF	TGTGCCAGCAGTTCCACCCGAGCCTACGAGCAGTACTTC
TRBV9	TRBD1	TRBJ2-5	CASSPRQGVQETQYF	TGTGCCAGCAGCCCAAGACAGGGGGTCCAAGAGACCCAGTACTTC
TRBV30	NA	TRBJ1-2	CAWGAVFYGYTF	TGTGCCTGGGGGGCAGTGTTCTATGGCTACACCTTC
TRBV2	TRBD2	TRBJ2-5	CASSGGGRETQYF	TGTGCCAGCAGCGGCGGGGGTAGAGAGACCCAGTACTTC
TRBV19	TRBD2	TRBJ2-1	CASSILAGENNEQFF	TGTGCCAGTAGTATCTTAGCGGGAGAGAACAATGAGCAGTTCTTC
TRBV30	TRBD1	TRBJ1-5	CAWSVGQGYNQPQHF	TGTGCCTGGAGTGTAGGACAGGGATACAATCAGCCCCAGCATTTT
TRBV4-1	NA	TRBJ2-5	CASSLALGETQYF	TGCGCCAGCAGCCTCGCTTTGGGCGAGACCCAGTACTTC
TRBV5-1	NA	TRBJ2-5	CASSPSTYGETQYF	TGCGCCAGCAGCCCTTCGACTTATGGGGAGACCCAGTACTTC